Detailed here is one T cell receptor (beta chain). What it binds is not known. PCR was performed using 60 Vbeta and 13 Jbeta primers. Produced via immunoSEQ multiplex PCR; TCRdb's table is partial and in-frame only. This repertoire shows around 65,000 clones, approximately 81% found once; its top ten account for around 7.4%. In germline, CDR1 is MNHEY, CDR2 SVGAGI. This CDR3 is 14 amino acids long. The V and J ends lost 0 bases and 8 bases respectively, with 13 bases between them. This sample was included in a study of cytomegalovirus exposure and HLA in healthy donors. Regarding the study as a whole: Across all donors, roughly uniform sequencing depth was an assumption of the presence/absence analyses.

The sample taken for sequencing was PBMCs. This receptor was obtained from a young woman in good health and CMV-seropositive. The chain couples TRBV6-5 to TRBJ1-2, with D maybe TRBD1 (6 bases). The CDR3 bases are TGTGCCAGCAGTTACTCAAGCAACAGGGAAGGCTACACCTTC. Amino acid sequence: CASSYSSNREGYTF.